A single TCR beta chain is shown here with its context. Its target is unknown. These data are taken from a study of sequential checkpoint blockade in melanoma. The overall study: TCRbeta immunosequencing was performed on DNA from roughly 91 pretreatment melanoma tumor samples.

Treatment in this sample: randomized to nivolumab then ipilimumab (arm A) or the reverse (arm B). The protocol was immunoSEQ multiplex PCR, while the TCRdb copy is restricted to in-frame clones and leaves out a portion. The sample has approximately 12,000 clones, 27% seen once. General study findings and limits: PD-L1 staining and CD8+ counts, not mutational load, tracked tumor T-cell clonality.

This sequence originates from a human donor with melanoma. Sequences were derived from tumor tissue (inferred from file names), sampled from a patient given nivolumab and ipilimumab in sequence.

The CDR3: CASSPTGTSGNEQFF. The CDR3 bases are TGTGCCAGCTCACCAACCGGGACTAGCGGCAATGAGCAGTTCTTC. The rearrangement links TRBV18 to TRBJ2-1, with 11 bases lining up with TRBD2. In germline, CDR1 is KGHSH, CDR2 LQKENI. This CDR3 region has 15 residues. The trim removed 2 bases at V and 6 bases at J, leaving 3 bases unmatched. Based on the CDR3 plus reference TRBV18 and TRBJ2-1, the full variable domain is NAGVMQNPRHLVRRRGQEARLRCSPMKGHSHVYWYRQLPEEGLKFMVYLQKENIIDESGMPKERFSAEFPKEGPSILRIQQVVRGDSAAYFCASSPTGTSGNEQFFGPGTRLTVL.